These 14 T cell receptor beta chains were sequenced from one sample in a study of metastatic and nonmetastatic thyroid tumors (dated by TCRdb to about 2020). None of the patients had been given any treatment before thyroid surgery. Preparation of the library involved PCR. Sequenced using an Illumina HiSeq 4000. TCRdb applied fastp at Q25 and MiXCR to the public reads, then kept only in-frame beta chains. Within this sample are around 20,000 clones, with 10% to 12% of them counted one time only. The ten largest clonotypes hold 7.5% to 8% of the sample. The specimen sequenced was blood. These receptors were collected from a female donor with papillary thyroid cancer or a benign thyroid nodule (not recorded which). Some clones in this sample may be carry-over from other donors' samples.

The table lists this clone with many counts. The rearrangement uses TRBV20-1 and TRBJ1-1; D not resolved. V dropped 6 bases and J dropped 1 base, with 12 bases sitting between them. The CDR3 is made up of 13 amino acids. The V gene's germline CDR1 is DFQATT and CDR2 SNEGSKA (reference sequence). CDR3 region: CSAPPGGNTEAFF. CDR3 DNA sequence: TGCAGTGCCCCCCCCGGAGGGAACACTGAAGCTTTCTTT.

This clone was counted at least ten times. The chain combines TRBV12-3 or TRBV12-4 with TRBJ2-1; TRBD1 matches 7 bases. V was pared by 6 bases and J by 6 bases, with 14 bases of the junction left unmatched. The CDR3 has 16 residues. The CDR3 is CASSRPTGDDRNEQFF. The DNA of the CDR3 is TGTGCCAGCAGCCGACCAACAGGGGATGATCGCAATGAGCAGTTCTTC.

This clone rates as medium-sized. The chain has TRBV6-4 and TRBJ2-3, with D possibly matching TRBD1 (6 bases). V lost 0 bases and J lost 0, with 7 bases in between. The germline gives CDR1 MRHNA, CDR2 SNTAGT. This CDR3 is built from 15 residues. CDR3 sequence reads: CASSDSRGSTDTQYF. Here the CDR3 DNA reads TGTGCCAGCAGTGACTCTAGGGGGAGCACAGATACGCAGTATTTT.

This clone was detected only a few times. J is TRBJ2-4 and V is TRBV24-1; tentative D call: TRBD1 (6 bases). V dropped 4 bases and J dropped 2 bases, with 11 bases sitting between them. This CDR3 comprises 15 residues. From germline, CDR1 is KGHDR and CDR2 SFDVKD. The CDR3 DNA reads TGTGCCACCAGTGACGCGGACAGCACCAAAAACATTCAGTACTTC. Residues: CATSDADSTKNIQYF.

This clone was counted ten times or more. This sequence joins TRBV14 and TRBJ1-5; D remains unclear. V lost 3 bases, J lost 5 bases, and 8 bases lay in between. The germline CDR1 and CDR2 sequences are SGHDN and FVKESK. The length of the CDR3 is 13 residues. CDR3 region: CASSQETHQPQHF. CDR3 DNA sequence: TGTGCCAGCAGCCAGGAGACTCATCAGCCCCAGCATTTT.

In this sample, this clone turned up many times. The chain carries TRBV7-2 and TRBJ2-1; TRBD2 aligns across 9 bases. This CDR3 contains 15 residues. Germline loops: CDR1 SGHTA, CDR2 FQGNSA. Germline trimming cut 1 base from V and 4 bases from J; bases unmatched to any gene: 2. CDR3 residues: CASSLGLAAYNEQFF. CDR3 nucleotide sequence: TGTGCCAGCAGCTTAGGACTAGCGGCATACAATGAGCAGTTCTTC.

Remarks on this clone: This may stem from a read error, because a much larger clone lies one nucleotide away. The gene calls are TRBV11-1 and TRBJ2-3, with D perhaps assigned TRBD1 or TRBD2 (5 bases each). The V gene's germline CDR1 is SGHAT and CDR2 FQDESV (reference sequence). The CDR3 covers 15 residues. The CDR3 sequence: CASSSSLRGTDTQYF. As DNA, the CDR3 is TGTGCCAGCAGTTCCAGTCTGAGGGGCACAGATACACAGTATTTT.

This clone was observed a few times. An end of the junction differs from the germline gene, which may be a read error. The chain is built from TRBV6-1 and TRBJ1-5; 7 bases are shared with TRBD1. There are 15 residues in the CDR3. Per germline, CDR1 MNHNS and CDR2 SASEGT. CDR3 loop: CASSLGGAGDHPQHF. The CDR3 region has the DNA TGTGCCAGCAGTCTAGGGGGCGCCGGCGATCATCCCCAGCATTTT.

The chain uses TRBV27 and TRBJ2-7; D not certain. Trimming removed 2 bases from V and 4 bases from J, with 9 bases in between. The germline V gene has CDR1 MNHEY and CDR2 SMNVEV (reference sequence). This CDR3 contains 13 residues. The CDR3 sequence: CASSLEVPYEQYF. CDR3 nucleotides: TGTGCCAGCAGTTTAGAGGTTCCTTACGAGCAGTACTTC.

There are many counts of this clone. Other DNA variants within this sample encode the same CDR3. This chain joins TRBV4-1 and TRBJ1-4; 9 bases align to TRBD1. V was pared by 1 base and J by 7 bases, with 4 bases of the junction left unmatched. Germline lookup yields CDR1 MGHRA and CDR2 YSYEKL. The CDR3 runs to 15 residues. CDR3 coding DNA: TGCGCCAGCAGCCAAGGGGACAGGGATGCTGAAAAACTGTTTTTT. This encodes CASSQGDRDAEKLFF.

The table lists this clone with a count of one. A junction end diverges from the germline sequence, so it may reflect a read error. The chain joins TRBV6-2 or TRBV6-3 to TRBJ1-6, with 7 bases aligning to TRBD1. The CDR3 runs to 14 residues. Germline loops: CDR1 MNHEY, CDR2 SVGEGT. CDR3 coding DNA: TGTGCCTGCAGCATGACAGGGCGGAATTCACCCCTCCACTTT. Encoded protein: CACSMTGRNSPLHF.

Note on this clone: This may come from a read error, since a much larger clone is one base off. The rearrangement uses TRBV7-6 and TRBJ2-7; D call uncertain. This CDR3 has 12 amino acids. The germline V gene has CDR1 SGHVS and CDR2 FNYEAQ. With 6 bases removed from V and 3 bases from J, the gap between germline ends came to 9 bases. The CDR3: CASRVSGYEQYF. The CDR3 bases are TGTGCCAGCAGGGTAAGTGGCTACGAGCAGTACTTC.

This clone came up many times. The rearrangement links TRBV28 to TRBJ2-3, with D possibly matching TRBD2 (6 bases). This CDR3 contains 16 residues. Germline CDR1 reads MDHEN; CDR2 reads SYDVKM. Trimming left V 6 bases short and J 1 base short, with 17 bases between. CDR3 DNA: TGTGCCAGCAGCCCTCGGGCGGGGACGGGCACAGATACGCAGTATTTT. Protein: CASSPRAGTGTDTQYF. Combining the CDR3 with reference TRBV28 and TRBJ2-3 gives the whole variable domain DVKVTQSSRYLVKRTGEKVFLECVQDMDHENMFWYRQDPGLGLRLIYFSYDVKMKEKGDIPEGYSVSREKKERFSLILESASTNQTSMYLCASSPRAGTGTDTQYFGPGTRLTVL.

Ten or more counts support this clone. The chain carries TRBV3-1 and TRBJ2-1, with 8 nucleotides matching TRBD1. V shed 5 bases and J 3 bases; nucleotides not matched to a gene: 6. Germline CDR1 reads LGHDT; CDR2 reads YNNKEL (reference sequence). CDR3 length: 15 amino acids. This CDR3 is CASSLGQDLYNEQFF. CDR3 DNA sequence: TGTGCCAGCAGCTTGGGACAGGATCTCTACAATGAGCAGTTCTTC.